The rows below give T cell receptor beta chains drawn from one sample of a study of T cell repertoires in cytomegalovirus infection. TCRdb recomputed calls from the reads with MiXCR, one row per CDR3 protein. This repertoire shows about 230,000 distinct CDR3 sequences, over 20% found once; its top ten account for 15% to 20%. Sequenced input: CD8+ T cells from PBMCs. All receptors come from a human donor in good health (CMV status not recorded). Some clones in this sample may be carry-over from other donors' samples. The CDR3 runs from the conserved cysteine through the conserved F or W. A D gene is named only where the DNA matches it firmly. Rows give clone size only sometimes, using once, few, many, or a class for an expanded clone.

cdr3_nt | cdr3_aa | j_call | cdr3_length | clone_size | d_call | v_call
TGTGCCAGCAGTGGCATCGGCGGTAACTATGGCTACACCTTC | CASSGIGGNYGYTF | TRBJ1-2 | 14 | . | . | TRBV2
TGTGCCAGCAGCTTTGAGGGAGGGACCTCACCCCTCCACTTT | CASSFEGGTSPLHF | TRBJ1-6 | 14 | once | . | TRBV13
TGTGCCAGCAACATGGGACAGTCGGGCGGGGAGCTGTTTTTT | CASNMGQSGGELFF | TRBJ2-2 | 14 | few | TRBD1 | TRBV6-6
TGTGCCAGCAGCTTGGGACTAGCCCACGAGCAGTACTTC | CASSLGLAHEQYF | TRBJ2-7 | 13 | . | TRBD2 | TRBV7-3
TGTGCCAGCAGTGAAGTGGGCAGCCTCGACGAGCAGTACTTC | CASSEVGSLDEQYF | TRBJ2-7 | 14 | . | . | TRBV6-1
TGTGCCAGCAGCTTGAAACCAAACAGGGGAGGTAATTCACCCCTCCACTTT | CASSLKPNRGGNSPLHF | TRBJ1-6 | 17 | . | TRBD1 | TRBV5-6
TGTGCCAGCAGCGGACCGGTTAACTATGGCTACACCTTC | CASSGPVNYGYTF | TRBJ1-2 | 13 | few | . | TRBV3-1
TGTGCCTCACGGGGAGTGAACACTGAAGCTTTCTTT | CASRGVNTEAFF | TRBJ1-1 | 12 | many | . | TRBV27
TGTGCCAGCAGTTTAGCGGTTAACACCGGGGAGCTGTTTTTT | CASSLAVNTGELFF | TRBJ2-2 | 14 | many | . | TRBV27
TGTGCCAGCAGCCCGTACAGGGGGCTGATGGATGGCTACACCTTC | CASSPYRGLMDGYTF | TRBJ1-2 | 15 | . | TRBD1 | TRBV7-2
TGCAGCGTTGGACAGCTCCCATATGGCTACACCTTC | CSVGQLPYGYTF | TRBJ1-2 | 12 | few | . | TRBV29-1
TGTGCCAGCAGCTCTGTGGGGGCAGGGGCTACATTACAAAATGAGCAGTTCTTC | CASSSVGAGATLQNEQFF | TRBJ2-1 | 18 | many | . | TRBV7-8
TGCGCCAGCAGTCTAGCGGGCGGGATGGCGGAGACCCAGTACTTC | CASSLAGGMAETQYF | TRBJ2-5 | 15 | few | TRBD2 | TRBV4-1
TGTGCCAGCAGCCTGGACACCGGAGCGAACACTGAAGCTTTCTTT | CASSLDTGANTEAFF | TRBJ1-1 | 15 | once | . | TRBV13
TGTGCCAGCAACGTATATTACAATGAGCAGTTCTTC | CASNVYYNEQFF | TRBJ2-1 | 12 | . | . | TRBV7-2
TGCAGCGTTGAAGATCCAGAACGAGAGCAGTACTTC | CSVEDPEREQYF | TRBJ2-7 | 12 | . | . | TRBV29-1
TGTGCCATCAGTGAGTCTTCGGGACAAACGAACACTGAAGCTTTCTTT | CAISESSGQTNTEAFF | TRBJ1-1 | 16 | few | . | TRBV10-3
TGTGCCAGCAGCCCGACCCTGGACCAGGGCCAAGGCTACACCTTC | CASSPTLDQGQGYTF | TRBJ1-2 | 15 | few | . | TRBV7-9
TGTGCCAGCAGCCTTGGGACAGGGGACACCGGGGAGCTGTTTTTT | CASSLGTGDTGELFF | TRBJ2-2 | 15 | many | TRBD1 | TRBV7-9
TGTGCCAGCAGCCCCGGGGGGCTTTTGGATGAGCAGTTCTTC | CASSPGGLLDEQFF | TRBJ2-1 | 14 | few | . | TRBV14
TGTGCCAGCAGCGGATCCGGGACAGCCTTTTACGAGCAGTACTTC | CASSGSGTAFYEQYF | TRBJ2-7 | 15 | many | TRBD1 | TRBV7-2
TGTGCCAGTAGGAGAGGGGGAGAAAGGTCCTACGAGCAGTACTTC | CASRRGGERSYEQYF | TRBJ2-7 | 15 | . | . | TRBV27
TGCAGTGCTAGAGGGACCTCTCGCGCCTACAATGAGCAGTTCTTC | CSARGTSRAYNEQFF | TRBJ2-1 | 15 | . | . | TRBV20-1
TGTGCCAGCAGCCGAAATCCGGGGGACACTGAAGCTTTCTTT | CASSRNPGDTEAFF | TRBJ1-1 | 14 | . | . | TRBV7-6
TGTGCCATCAGTCCGGGACCCTCCGGGTACGAGCAGTACTTC | CAISPGPSGYEQYF | TRBJ2-7 | 14 | few | . | TRBV10-3
TGTGCCAGCAGCTTAGTAGGGGGCCGTTTGGATGAGCAGCTCTTC | CASSLVGGRLDEQLF | TRBJ2-1 | 15 | . | TRBD1 | TRBV7-2
TGTGCCAGCAGTTCAGAGCGGGGGGTGGGGGATACGCAGTATTTT | CASSSERGVGDTQYF | TRBJ2-3 | 15 | . | TRBD2 | TRBV28
TGTGCCAGCAGCGGTAGTAGTAGGGGATGGACTGAAGCTTTCTTT | CASSGSSRGWTEAFF | TRBJ1-1 | 15 | many | . | TRBV7-9
TGTGCCAGCAGCAGCGTGGGCGGGGGAGATACGCAGTATTTT | CASSSVGGGDTQYF | TRBJ2-3 | 14 | many | TRBD2 | TRBV7-3
TGTGCCACCAGCAGAGGACTGGGGGACCAGCCCCAGCATTTT | CATSRGLGDQPQHF | TRBJ1-5 | 14 | . | . | TRBV15
TGTGCCAGCCAGGGGTACACCGGGGAGCTGTTTTTT | CASQGYTGELFF | TRBJ2-2 | 12 | many | . | TRBV7-6
TGTGCCAGCAGCTTCCTAGACAGGGGGTTCGTCACCGGGGAGCTGTTTTTT | CASSFLDRGFVTGELFF | TRBJ2-2 | 17 | few | TRBD1 | TRBV7-6
TGTGCCAGCCGCTTTACGGGGGGATCTGAGACCCAGTACTTC | CASRFTGGSETQYF | TRBJ2-5 | 14 | few | TRBD2 | TRBV28
TGTGCCAGTAGTATAGATGTTGGGACCCTAAATGAGCAGTTCTTC | CASSIDVGTLNEQFF | TRBJ2-1 | 15 | . | . | TRBV19
TGTGCCAGCAGTTTGCCAGGGGCTTCGGAGACCCAGTACTTC | CASSLPGASETQYF | TRBJ2-5 | 14 | . | . | TRBV28
TGTGCCAGCAGCTCAAGGCGGGGGGAGGGGTATTCTGGCTACACCTTC | CASSSRRGEGYSGYTF | TRBJ1-2 | 16 | . | . | TRBV7-9
TGTGCCAGCAGTCAAACAGGGGGAGGTCTTTCACCCCTCCACTTT | CASSQTGGGLSPLHF | TRBJ1-6 | 15 | few | TRBD1 | TRBV27
TGTGCCAGCAGCAACAGGGGGCGTGAGGCTGAAGCTTTCTTT | CASSNRGREAEAFF | TRBJ1-1 | 14 | . | TRBD1 | TRBV7-9
TGCAGCGTTGAAAAGAGGGGGGCCCGCCTCAATGAGCAGTTCTTC | CSVEKRGARLNEQFF | TRBJ2-1 | 15 | . | . | TRBV29-1
TGCAGTGCTAGAGCGAACAATCAGCCCCAGCATTTT | CSARANNQPQHF | TRBJ1-5 | 12 | . | . | TRBV20-1
TGTGCCAGCAGTGATGGCATCGAGCAGTACTTC | CASSDGIEQYF | TRBJ2-7 | 11 | few | . | TRBV2
TGTGCCAGCAGTTACTCGGCGGGGGCGGGCGAGCAGTACTTC | CASSYSAGAGEQYF | TRBJ2-7 | 14 | few | . | TRBV6-6
TGTGCCAGCAGTGCTCCGGACAGGAGATCCTACGAGCAGTACTTC | CASSAPDRRSYEQYF | TRBJ2-7 | 15 | . | TRBD1 | TRBV25-1
TGTGCCAGCATTCGATCAGGGGACAGGCTTTACAATGAGCAGTTCTTC | CASIRSGDRLYNEQFF | TRBJ2-1 | 16 | . | TRBD1 | TRBV28
TGTGCCAGCAGTTTCGCGTCCTACACAGATACGCAGTATTTT | CASSFASYTDTQYF | TRBJ2-3 | 14 | many | . | TRBV12-3/TRBV12-4
TGTGCCAGCAGCCTCACAGGGACGTCTGGAAACACCATATATTTT | CASSLTGTSGNTIYF | TRBJ1-3 | 15 | few | . | TRBV7-3
TGTGCCAGCAGCCTTTCTTCAACTAATGAAAAACTGTTTTTT | CASSLSSTNEKLFF | TRBJ1-4 | 14 | many | . | TRBV28
TGTGCCAGCTCATGGCAGACCGGGACTAGCGCCTACAATGAGCAGTTCTTC | CASSWQTGTSAYNEQFF | TRBJ2-1 | 17 | few | TRBD2 | TRBV18
TGTGCCAGCAGTGATACCGTCACAGGAGGGGTGGACAATGAGCAGTTCTTC | CASSDTVTGGVDNEQFF | TRBJ2-1 | 17 | . | . | TRBV2
TGTGCCAGCAGCTTCGGGTCAGAAGTACTCTTT | CASSFGSEVLF | TRBJ1-1 | 11 | . | . | TRBV11-2
TGTGCCAGCAGCGTAGGGGGCAACTCCTACGAGCAGTACTTC | CASSVGGNSYEQYF | TRBJ2-7 | 14 | many | TRBD1 | TRBV7-9
TGTGCCAGCAGCTTAACCCGCACTGAAGCTTTCTTT | CASSLTRTEAFF | TRBJ1-1 | 12 | many | . | TRBV7-2
TGTGCCAGCAGCTTAGCCCGGGACAGAGGAAACACCATATATTTT | CASSLARDRGNTIYF | TRBJ1-3 | 15 | few | TRBD1 | TRBV7-2
TGTGCCAGCAGCTTAGCCCACAGGGACCAAGAGACCCAGTACTTC | CASSLAHRDQETQYF | TRBJ2-5 | 15 | many | . | TRBV7-9
TGTGCCAGCAGCGGAGAGGCAGGGCAGGAGCAGTTCTTC | CASSGEAGQEQFF | TRBJ2-1 | 13 | . | . | TRBV2
TGCAGTGCTAGTAAGACAGAAGAATCCTACGAGCAGTACTTC | CSASKTEESYEQYF | TRBJ2-7 | 14 | . | . | TRBV20-1
TGTGCCAGCCGCCGGGACGGGGTTTTCTACGAGCAGTACTTC | CASRRDGVFYEQYF | TRBJ2-7 | 14 | . | . | TRBV27